The clone carrying this T cell receptor (beta chain) was counted ten times or more. This sample is part of a study of human T cells and chemical hapten exposure. TCRdb itself ran the RACE reads through MiXCR, one entry per CDR3 protein. The sample records tens of thousands of distinct CDR3 sequences, roughly 8.8% being singletons. CDR3 length equals 18 residues. Trimming shortened V by 3 bases and J by 0 bases, and 21 bases separated the two germline ends. Per germline, CDR1 SGHTA and CDR2 FQGNSA. Time point of the sample: pre-sensitization, week 0. As for treatment: therapeutic diphenylcyclopropenone sensitization with weekly scalp DPC.

The chain combines TRBV7-2 with TRBJ2-7; D could derive from TRBD1 or TRBD2 (5 bases each). Here the sequenced sample was whole blood, taken in connection with sensitization to the hapten diphenylcyclopropenone (DPC). The TCR originated in a woman in her forties with alopecia areata. Some clones in this sample may be carry-over from other donors' samples. The CDR3: CASSLFPAFRDGSYEQYF. CDR3 bases: TGTGCCAGCAGCTTGTTCCCTGCTTTTCGGGACGGCTCCTACGAGCAGTACTTC.